Each of the 16 T cell receptor beta chains below was sequenced from the same sample in a study of cytomegalovirus exposure and HLA in healthy donors. PCR primers comprised 60 Vbeta and 13 Jbeta primers. Sequencing was performed with immunoSEQ multiplex PCR; in TCRdb, only in-frame clones are kept and a portion is missing. The table has about 62,000 clones, 70% to 90% seen once. The sample was PBMCs. The origin of the receptors is a man between 18 and 29 years old in good health and CMV-seronegative.

The chain recombines TRBV7-6 with TRBJ2-1; D possibly corresponds to TRBD1 (6 bases). The CDR3 contains 15 residues. Germline-derived CDR1 and CDR2 are SGHVS and FNYEAQ. V dropped 7 bases and J dropped 0 bases, with 13 bases sitting between them. The DNA for the CDR3 is TGTGCCAGCACCCTTACAGGGAGCTCCTACAATGAGCAGTTCTTC. Translating it yields CASTLTGSSYNEQFF.

V usage is TRBV10-3 and J usage is TRBJ1-1; D remains unclear. Trimming cost V 2 bases and J 2 bases, with 9 bases left between them. The CDR3 runs to 14 residues. Per germline, CDR1 ENHRY and CDR2 SYGVKD. CDR3 sequence reads: CAISERQVNTEAFF. CDR3 nucleotides: TGTGCCATCAGTGAGAGGCAGGTAAACACTGAAGCTTTCTTT.

The V and J genes are TRBV18 and TRBJ2-2; 8 bases map to TRBD1. This CDR3 region has 15 residues. Germline trimming cut 6 bases from V and 1 base from J; bases unmatched to any gene: 4. Per germline, CDR1 KGHSH and CDR2 LQKENI. CDR3 nucleotides: TGTGCCAGCTCCCCAGGGACAGGGAACACCGGGGAGCTGTTTTTT. This codes for CASSPGTGNTGELFF. Full variable domain (missing parts from reference TRBV18 and TRBJ2-2): NAGVMQNPRHLVRRRGQEARLRCSPMKGHSHVYWYRQLPEEGLKFMVYLQKENIIDESGMPKERFSAEFPKEGPSILRIQQVVRGDSAAYFCASSPGTGNTGELFFGEGSRLTVL.

This clone is a singleton in its sample. The chain joins TRBV5-6 to TRBJ1-1, with D perhaps matching TRBD1 (6 bases). Between the trimmed V and J ends, which lost 4 bases and 3 bases, there was a span of 7 bases. Germline loops: CDR1 SGHDT, CDR2 YYEEEE. This CDR3 region has 12 residues. CDR3 protein: CASSPGDTEAFF. As DNA, the CDR3 is TGTGCCAGCAGCCCAGGGGACACTGAAGCTTTCTTT. Based on the CDR3 plus reference TRBV5-6 and TRBJ1-1, the full variable domain is DAGVTQSPTHLIKTRGQQVTLRCSPKSGHDTVSWYQQALGQGPQFIFQYYEEEERQRGNFPDRFSGHQFPNYSSELNVNALLLGDSALYLCASSPGDTEAFFGQGTRLTVV.

The J gene is TRBJ2-2, the V gene TRBV5-4, with a weak D call TRBD2 (6 bases). The V gene lost 4 bases and the J gene lost 0 bases, with 10 bases spanning the gap. In germline, CDR1 is SGHNT, CDR2 YYREEE (reference sequence). The CDR3 covers 15 residues. For the CDR3, the DNA is TGTGCCAGCAGCCCACTAGCCACGAACACCGGGGAGCTGTTTTTT. Encoded protein: CASSPLATNTGELFF.

The V call is TRBV7-2, the J call TRBJ1-1, with D possibly being TRBD1 (6 bases). In germline, CDR1 is SGHTA, CDR2 FQGNSA. This CDR3 has 16 amino acids. V was shortened by 1 base and J by 4 bases, with 16 bases between the two germline ends. The CDR3 nucleotides are TGTGCCAGCAGCTTAGTGCAGGGTAGGGGGGGCACTGAAGCTTTCTTT. The encoded protein is CASSLVQGRGGTEAFF.

V is TRBV7-9 and J is TRBJ2-5; 7 bases align to TRBD1. Germline V CDR1 and CDR2: SEHNR, FQNEAQ (reference sequence). The CDR3 is 14 amino acids. The junction had 2 bases not matched to a gene; V was cut back by 3 bases and J by 1 base. This chain's CDR3 is CASSFDRAQETQYF. The CDR3 DNA is TGTGCCAGCAGCTTCGACAGGGCCCAAGAGACCCAGTACTTC.

The table lists this clone with a few counts. This chain links TRBV7-8 with TRBJ1-1; D is ambiguous. This CDR3 spans 13 amino acids. Germline CDR1 and CDR2: SGHVS and FQNEAQ. V lost 2 bases and J 1 base, leaving 5 bases between the germline ends. DNA of the CDR3: TGTGCCAGCAGCTTACAGGAGAACACTGAAGCTTTCTTT. This codes for CASSLQENTEAFF. Full variable domain (rest looked up from reference TRBV7-8 and TRBJ1-1): GAGVSQSPRYKVAKRGQDVALRCDPISGHVSLFWYQQALGQGPEFLTYFQNEAQLDKSGLPSDRFFAERPEGSVSTLKIQRTQQEDSAVYLCASSLQENTEAFFGQGTRLTVV.

The chain couples TRBV2 to TRBJ1-5; perhaps TRBD1 as D (6 bases). Germline lookup yields CDR1 SNHLY and CDR2 FYNNEI. Trimming stripped 11 bases from V and 5 bases from J, with 16 bases between. This CDR3 is built from 13 residues. CDR3 nucleotide sequence: TGTGCCGGGTCAGGGGTGAAGGATCAGCCCCAGCATTTT. Amino acid sequence: CAGSGVKDQPQHF.

The chain is built from TRBV30 and TRBJ2-5; tentative D call: TRBD2 (7 bases). The V and J ends lost 0 bases and 5 bases respectively, with 13 bases between them. The germline gives CDR1 GTSNPN, CDR2 SVGIG (reference sequence). The CDR3 runs to 14 residues. The chain's CDR3 is CAWSVRGAWETQYF. The CDR3 DNA is TGTGCCTGGAGTGTACGGGGGGCCTGGGAGACCCAGTACTTC.

CDR3 protein: CASSFWGGAINTEAFF. CDR3 nucleotides: TGTGCCAGCAGCTTCTGGGGGGGTGCTATTAACACTGAAGCTTTCTTT. The V call is TRBV5-6, the J call TRBJ1-1, with a possible D match to TRBD1 (5 bases). The V gene lost 2 bases and the J gene lost 2 bases, with 16 bases spanning the gap. In germline, CDR1 is SGHDT, CDR2 YYEEEE. The CDR3 is made up of 16 amino acids.

The chain employs TRBV9 and TRBJ1-4, with TRBD1 as a possible D gene (5 bases). The CDR3 extends over 16 amino acids. Trimming left V 0 bases short and J 6 bases short, with 15 bases between. Germline-derived CDR1 and CDR2 are SGDLS and YYNGEE. The CDR3 sequence is CASSVGLAGWDEKLFF. The CDR3 coding sequence is TGTGCCAGCAGCGTAGGATTGGCAGGGTGGGATGAAAAACTGTTTTTT.

The chain recombines TRBV9 with TRBJ2-7; 8 nucleotides agree with TRBD1. Germline V CDR1 and CDR2: SGDLS, YYNGEE. V gave up 4 bases and J gave up 5 bases; unmatched junction bases: 11. This CDR3 contains 15 residues. DNA of the CDR3: TGTGCCAGCAGCTCCGGGACAGGTACTACCCACGAGCAGTACTTC. This sequence encodes CASSSGTGTTHEQYF.

The genes are TRBV9 and TRBJ1-1; D remains ambiguous. The V gene lost 0 bases and the J gene lost 1 base, with 4 bases spanning the gap. CDR3 length: 13 amino acids. CDR1 and CDR2 from the germline V gene are SGDLS and YYNGEE. The CDR3 is CASSVARNTEAFF. The DNA of the CDR3 is TGTGCCAGCAGCGTAGCCAGGAACACTGAAGCTTTCTTT. The full variable domain, completed using reference TRBV9 and TRBJ1-1, is DSGVTQTPKHLITATGQRVTLRCSPRSGDLSVYWYQQSLDQGLQFLIQYYNGEERAKGNILERFSAQQFPDLHSELNLSSLELGDSALYFCASSVARNTEAFFGQGTRLTVV.

The chain couples TRBV19 to TRBJ2-6, with 7 bases lining up with TRBD1. Germline V gene lookup returns CDR1 LNHDA and CDR2 SQIVND (reference sequence). Trimming at V came to 10 bases and at J to 5 bases, leaving 11 bases not matched to a gene. The CDR3 is 15 residues long. CDR3: CATLTGLGRANVLTF. As DNA, the CDR3 is TGTGCCACCCTGACAGGGCTAGGAAGGGCCAACGTCCTGACTTTC. The complete variable domain, with remaining parts taken from reference TRBV19 and TRBJ2-6, reads DGGITQSPKYLFRKEGQNVTLSCEQNLNHDAMYWYRQDPGQGLRLIYYSQIVNDFQKGDIAEGYSVSREKKESFPLTVTSAQKNPTAFYLCATLTGLGRANVLTFGAGSRLTVL.

The V gene is TRBV5-1, the J gene TRBJ1-4; 9 nucleotides align to TRBD1. The germline CDR1 and CDR2 sequences are SGHRS and YFSETQ. The junction had 9 bases not matched to a gene; V was cut back by 5 bases and J by 4 bases. The CDR3 length is 16 residues. The CDR3 reads CASSRGQGGNNEKLFF. The CDR3 coding sequence is TGCGCCAGCAGTCGGGGACAGGGAGGTAATAATGAAAAACTGTTTTTT.